The 4 T cell receptor beta chains below were found in one sample sequenced in a study of Ad26.COV2.S vaccination and SARS-CoV-2 variants. The table came from immunoSEQ multiplex PCR; TCRdb's copy has only in-frame clones and leaves some out. The data show under 600,000 clones, roughly 87% seen once. Treatment defined: around 19 received Ad26.COV2.S at low or high dose, single or two shots; 5 received placebo; per-sample allocation not given. Sample collection was performed on day 63 after the first vaccine or placebo injection. The specimen comprised peripheral blood, sampled in a trial of Ad26.COV2.S vaccine versus placebo. The receptors here all came from a person between 18 and 60 years old who received the Ad26.COV2.S COVID-19 vaccine or a placebo.

This clone was counted a single time. The V call is TRBV10-3, the J call TRBJ2-7, with D possibly being TRBD2 (5 bases). V was pared by 2 bases and J by 3 bases, with 8 bases between. CDR1 and CDR2 from the germline V gene are ENHRY and SYGVKD. CDR3 length: 13 residues. Here the CDR3 DNA reads TGTGCCATCAGTGAGGGAGGCGGCTACGAGCAGTACTTC. Residues: CAISEGGGYEQYF.

This clone was detected many times. Other DNA variants within this sample encode the same CDR3. V usage is TRBV2 and J usage is TRBJ1-5; no reliable D call. V dropped 1 base and J dropped 4 bases, with 8 bases sitting between them. Looked up from germline, CDR1 is SNHLY and CDR2 is FYNNEI. The CDR3 extends over 14 amino acids. CDR3 DNA sequence: TGTGCCAGCAGTGAAGGGGGTCTAAATCAGCCCCAGCATTTT. Translated: CASSEGGLNQPQHF. The whole variable domain, remainder taken from reference TRBV2 and TRBJ1-5, is EPEVTQTPSHQVTQMGQEVILRCVPISNHLYFYWYRQILGQKVEFLVSFYNNEISEKSEIFDDQFSVERPDGSNFTLKIRSTKLEDSAMYFCASSEGGLNQPQHFGDGTRLSIL.

Comments on this clone: The sample contains more than one DNA sequence encoding this CDR3. V usage is TRBV30 and J usage is TRBJ2-1; tentatively, D is TRBD1 (6 bases). The V end was cut by 0 bases, the J end by 7 bases, with 10 bases between. This CDR3 spans 13 amino acids. The germline V gene encodes CDR1 GTSNPN and CDR2 SVGIG (reference sequence). CDR3 amino acids: CAWSVGRGNEQFF. The CDR3, as DNA: TGTGCCTGGAGTGTTGGCAGGGGTAATGAGCAGTTCTTC.

The chain carries TRBV19 and TRBJ2-1, with a tentative D call TRBD2 (6 bases). Germline lookup yields CDR1 LNHDA and CDR2 SQIVND (reference sequence). The V gene lost 6 bases and the J gene lost 2 bases, with 11 bases spanning the gap. The CDR3 has 14 residues. In nucleotides, the CDR3 is TGTGCCAGTAGCCGGGGGTCGGCCTACAATGAGCAGTTCTTC. Translating gives CASSRGSAYNEQFF.